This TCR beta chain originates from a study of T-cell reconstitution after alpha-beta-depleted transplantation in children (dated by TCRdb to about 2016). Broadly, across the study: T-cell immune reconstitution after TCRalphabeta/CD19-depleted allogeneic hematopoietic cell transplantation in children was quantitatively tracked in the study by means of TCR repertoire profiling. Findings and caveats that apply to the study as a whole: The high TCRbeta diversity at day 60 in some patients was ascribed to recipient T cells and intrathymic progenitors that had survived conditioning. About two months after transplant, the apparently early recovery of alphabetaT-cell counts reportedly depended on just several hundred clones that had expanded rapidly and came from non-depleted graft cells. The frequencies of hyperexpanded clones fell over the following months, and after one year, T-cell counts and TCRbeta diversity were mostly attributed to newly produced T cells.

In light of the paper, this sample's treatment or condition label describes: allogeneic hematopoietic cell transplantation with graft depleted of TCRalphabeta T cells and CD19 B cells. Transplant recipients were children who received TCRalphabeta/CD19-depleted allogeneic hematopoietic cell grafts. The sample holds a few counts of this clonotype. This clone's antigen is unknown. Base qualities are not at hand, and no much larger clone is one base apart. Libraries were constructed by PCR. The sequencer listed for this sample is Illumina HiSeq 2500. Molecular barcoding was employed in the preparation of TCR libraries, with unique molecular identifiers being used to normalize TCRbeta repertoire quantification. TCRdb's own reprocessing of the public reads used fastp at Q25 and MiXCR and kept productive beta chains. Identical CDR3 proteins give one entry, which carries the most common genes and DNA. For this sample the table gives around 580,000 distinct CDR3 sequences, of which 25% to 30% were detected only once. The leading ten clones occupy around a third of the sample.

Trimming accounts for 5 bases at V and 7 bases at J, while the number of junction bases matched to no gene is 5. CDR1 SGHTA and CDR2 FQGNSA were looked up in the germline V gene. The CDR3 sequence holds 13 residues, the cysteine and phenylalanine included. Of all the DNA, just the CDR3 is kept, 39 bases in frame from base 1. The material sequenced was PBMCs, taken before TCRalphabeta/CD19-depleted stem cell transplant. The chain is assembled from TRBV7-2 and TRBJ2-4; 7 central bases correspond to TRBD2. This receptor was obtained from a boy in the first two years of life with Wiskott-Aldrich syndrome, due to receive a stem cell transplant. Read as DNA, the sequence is TGTGCCAGCAGCCCTCACGGGGGGAACATTCAGTACTTC. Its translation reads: CASSPHGGNIQYF.